Listed below are T cell receptor beta chains from one sample, sequenced in a study of siplizumab effects on memory and regulatory T cells. Measured with immunoSEQ multiplex PCR; TCRdb has only the in-frame clones, and not every one. The repertoire holds some 100,000 clones, approximately 90% seen once, with 0.65% to 0.8% in the top ten. Sequencing was carried out using Tregs sorted from blood. Source of these receptors: a human donor in good health. Each CDR3 is given with its conserved first and last residue. The D gene is left open where the match is weak. Where a row states a size, it is once, few, many or the class of an expanded clone; other rows omit it.

CDR3: CASSPFTGITNYGYTF
DNA: TGTGCCAGTAGTCCTTTCACAGGGATTACTAACTATGGCTACACCTTC
size: -
V: TRBV19
D: -
J: TRBJ1-2

CDR3: CASSPSGRKEGNEQFF
DNA: TGTGCCAGCAGTCCTAGCGGGAGAAAGGAGGGGAATGAGCAGTTCTTC
size: -
V: TRBV6-4
D: TRBD2
J: TRBJ2-1

CDR3: CASSDGSRSPSPNQPQHF
DNA: TGTGCCAGCAGTGACGGATCACGATCCCCAAGTCCCAATCAGCCCCAGCATTTT
size: -
V: TRBV25-1
D: -
J: TRBJ1-5

CDR3: CASTISGGLSPPGEQYF
DNA: TGTGCCAGTACCATCAGTGGGGGGCTCTCCCCTCCTGGCGAGCAGTACTTC
size: -
V: TRBV19
D: -
J: TRBJ2-7

CDR3: CASSLGFYNEQFF
DNA: TGTGCCAGCAGCTTAGGCTTCTACAATGAGCAGTTCTTC
size: -
V: TRBV7-3
D: -
J: TRBJ2-1

CDR3: CASSSIQGATNYGYTF
DNA: TGTGCCAGCAGCTCCATACAGGGGGCAACTAACTATGGCTACACCTTC
size: -
V: TRBV7-6
D: TRBD1
J: TRBJ1-2

CDR3: CATTDGNQETQYF
DNA: TGTGCCACTACGGACGGTAACCAAGAGACCCAGTACTTC
size: -
V: TRBV10-3
D: -
J: TRBJ2-5

CDR3: CASSVGAYSNQPQHF
DNA: TGTGCCAGCAGCGTAGGGGCTTATAGCAATCAGCCCCAGCATTTT
size: once
V: TRBV9
D: -
J: TRBJ1-5

CDR3: CASSPGQINSPLHF
DNA: TGTGCCAGCAGCCCCGGACAAATTAATTCACCCCTCCACTTT
size: -
V: TRBV7-9
D: -
J: TRBJ1-6

CDR3: CASSPMPGLNTGELFF
DNA: TGCGCCAGCAGCCCCATGCCCGGGCTCAACACCGGGGAGCTGTTTTTT
size: -
V: TRBV5-1
D: -
J: TRBJ2-2

CDR3: CATQRQGDQPQHF
DNA: TGTGCCACCCAACGGCAGGGGGATCAGCCCCAGCATTTT
size: -
V: TRBV15
D: TRBD1
J: TRBJ1-5

CDR3: CAWSVLGGYTF
DNA: TGTGCCTGGAGTGTCCTGGGTGGCTACACCTTC
size: -
V: TRBV30
D: -
J: TRBJ1-2

CDR3: CASGEGNSGNTIYF
DNA: TGTGCTAGTGGCGAGGGGAACAGTGGAAACACCATATATTTT
size: -
V: TRBV12-5
D: -
J: TRBJ1-3

CDR3: CASSKANSTDTQYF
DNA: TGTGCCAGCAGCAAAGCGAACAGTACAGATACGCAGTATTTT
size: -
V: TRBV21-1
D: -
J: TRBJ2-3

CDR3: CASSFGSTDTQYF
DNA: TGTGCCAGCTCATTTGGTAGCACAGATACGCAGTATTTT
size: -
V: TRBV18
D: -
J: TRBJ2-3

CDR3: CAIKGHEYNEQFF
DNA: TGTGCCATCAAGGGACACGAGTACAATGAGCAGTTCTTC
size: -
V: TRBV10-3
D: -
J: TRBJ2-1

CDR3: CASPSRAKGNYGYTF
DNA: TGTGCCAGCCCATCCCGGGCGAAGGGGAACTATGGCTACACCTTC
size: -
V: TRBV2
D: -
J: TRBJ1-2

CDR3: CASIRTDTQYF
DNA: TGTGCCAGCATTCGGACAGATACGCAGTATTTT
size: -
V: TRBV2
D: -
J: TRBJ2-3

CDR3: CASSQEWGRNTIYF
DNA: TGTGCCAGCAGCCAAGAATGGGGAAGAAACACCATATATTTT
size: -
V: TRBV14
D: -
J: TRBJ1-3

CDR3: CASRGGLAGSYEQYF
DNA: TGTGCCAGCAGGGGGGGACTAGCGGGCTCCTACGAGCAGTACTTC
size: few
V: TRBV6-1
D: TRBD2
J: TRBJ2-7

CDR3: CASSSTGELFF
DNA: TGTGCCAGCAGCTCCACCGGGGAGCTGTTTTTT
size: -
V: TRBV6-6
D: -
J: TRBJ2-2

CDR3: CATSRGGLGTEAFF
DNA: TGTGCCACCAGCAGAGGTGGGCTGGGCACTGAAGCTTTCTTT
size: -
V: TRBV15
D: -
J: TRBJ1-1

CDR3: CSARDYEQFF
DNA: TGCAGTGCTAGAGATTATGAGCAGTTCTTC
size: -
V: TRBV20-1
D: -
J: TRBJ2-1

CDR3: CASSLRQEKAFF
DNA: TGTGCCAGCAGCTTAAGGCAGGAGAAAGCTTTCTTT
size: -
V: TRBV7-9
D: -
J: TRBJ1-1

CDR3: CASSETRGLAGYNEQFF
DNA: TGTGCCAGCAGTGAGACAAGAGGACTAGCGGGATACAATGAGCAGTTCTTC
size: -
V: TRBV2
D: TRBD2
J: TRBJ2-1

CDR3: CASSLTRTGLEETQYF
DNA: TGTGCCAGCAGCTTGACGAGGACAGGGTTGGAGGAGACCCAGTACTTC
size: -
V: TRBV5-6
D: TRBD1
J: TRBJ2-5

CDR3: CASSSGLGDYNEQFF
DNA: TGTGCCAGCAGCTCCGGACTAGGGGACTACAATGAGCAGTTCTTC
size: -
V: TRBV11-3
D: TRBD2
J: TRBJ2-1

CDR3: CASSPAPSGGRRSTDTQYF
DNA: TGTGCTAGCAGCCCGGCCCCCTCTGGGGGGAGGCGTAGCACAGATACGCAGTATTTT
size: -
V: TRBV7-7
D: -
J: TRBJ2-3

CDR3: CASSLVGVQATDTQYF
DNA: TGCGCCAGCAGCTTGGTAGGGGTACAGGCCACAGATACGCAGTATTTT
size: -
V: TRBV5-1
D: -
J: TRBJ2-3

CDR3: CASSKGGIGSPGLAGGVYEQYF
DNA: TGTGCCAGCAGCAAAGGGGGGATTGGTTCCCCGGGACTAGCGGGAGGGGTCTACGAGCAGTACTTC
size: -
V: TRBV21-1
D: -
J: TRBJ2-7

CDR3: CASSPTGGRLYEQYF
DNA: TGTGCCAGCAGCCCCACCGGGGGGCGCCTCTACGAGCAGTACTTC
size: -
V: TRBV7-2
D: -
J: TRBJ2-7

CDR3: CASSPTDTQYF
DNA: TGTGCCAGCTCACCCACAGATACGCAGTATTTT
size: once
V: TRBV18
D: -
J: TRBJ2-3

CDR3: CASGLMTSGGDSSYEQYF
DNA: TGTGCTAGTGGTCTCATGACTAGCGGGGGAGATAGCTCCTACGAGCAGTACTTC
size: -
V: TRBV12-5
D: TRBD2
J: TRBJ2-7

CDR3: CASSFVSANTGELFF
DNA: TGTGCCAGCAGCTTCGTATCCGCGAACACCGGGGAGCTGTTTTTT
size: -
V: TRBV5-4
D: -
J: TRBJ2-2

CDR3: CASSVSRDGSSSPLHF
DNA: TGTGCCAGCAGTGTCTCCCGGGACGGTTCCTCTTCACCCCTCCACTTT
size: -
V: TRBV6-1
D: -
J: TRBJ1-6

CDR3: CASSPLGNTLLTDTQYF
DNA: TGTGCCAGCTCCCCCTTGGGCAATACCCTCCTCACAGATACGCAGTATTTT
size: once
V: TRBV18
D: -
J: TRBJ2-3

CDR3: CAWSSQGTRGYTF
DNA: TGTGCCTGGAGTTCGCAGGGGACTCGCGGCTACACCTTC
size: -
V: TRBV30
D: -
J: TRBJ1-2

CDR3: CASSWGGTIGQPQHF
DNA: TGTGCCAGCAGCTGGGGGGGGACAATTGGTCAGCCCCAGCATTTT
size: -
V: TRBV5-4
D: -
J: TRBJ1-5

CDR3: CASSPGGSGREREQFF
DNA: TGTGCCAGCAGCCCCGGGGGAAGCGGGAGAGAGAGGGAGCAGTTCTTC
size: -
V: TRBV7-2
D: TRBD2
J: TRBJ2-1

CDR3: CASSRLAGGVQFF
DNA: TGTGCCAGCAGCCGACTAGCGGGAGGTGTGCAGTTCTTC
size: -
V: TRBV11-3
D: TRBD2
J: TRBJ2-1

CDR3: CASSFRVAGQPQHF
DNA: TGTGCCAGTAGTTTCAGGGTCGCAGGTCAGCCCCAGCATTTT
size: -
V: TRBV19
D: -
J: TRBJ1-5

CDR3: CASRPGQGFLYEQYF
DNA: TGTGCCAGCAGACCCGGACAGGGATTTTTATACGAGCAGTACTTC
size: once
V: TRBV28
D: TRBD1
J: TRBJ2-7

CDR3: CASSQDSPNTGELFF
DNA: TGTGCCAGTAGTCAAGACAGCCCGAACACCGGGGAGCTGTTTTTT
size: -
V: TRBV19
D: -
J: TRBJ2-2

CDR3: CASSPPGRMNTEAFF
DNA: TGCGCCAGCAGTCCCCCGGGACGGATGAACACTGAAGCTTTCTTT
size: -
V: TRBV4-1
D: -
J: TRBJ1-1

CDR3: CASSLGFRNTEAFF
DNA: TGTGCCAGCAGTTTAGGGTTTCGGAACACTGAAGCTTTCTTT
size: -
V: TRBV27
D: -
J: TRBJ1-1

CDR3: CASSEALGYSPLHF
DNA: TGTGCCAGCAGTGAAGCGCTCGGATATTCACCCCTCCACTTT
size: -
V: TRBV6-1
D: -
J: TRBJ1-6

CDR3: CASRFEQINQPQHF
DNA: TGTGCCAGCCGTTTTGAACAGATCAATCAGCCCCAGCATTTT
size: once
V: TRBV2
D: -
J: TRBJ1-5

CDR3: CASSLVQGANTEAFF
DNA: TGCGCCAGCAGCTTGGTTCAGGGGGCGAACACTGAAGCTTTCTTT
size: -
V: TRBV5-1
D: TRBD1
J: TRBJ1-1

CDR3: CASSGQGTNEQFF
DNA: TGTGCCAGCAGCGGACAGGGAACCAATGAGCAGTTCTTC
size: -
V: TRBV2
D: TRBD1
J: TRBJ2-1

CDR3: CASSLVSGFEYEQYF
DNA: TGCGCCAGCAGCTTGGTAAGCGGGTTTGAGTACGAGCAGTACTTC
size: -
V: TRBV5-1
D: -
J: TRBJ2-7

CDR3: CASSARGGKFNEQFF
DNA: TGTGCCAGCAGCGCCCGCGGGGGGAAATTCAATGAGCAGTTCTTC
size: -
V: TRBV7-2
D: TRBD2
J: TRBJ2-1

CDR3: CASRRDTEEWMFF
DNA: TGTGCCAGCAGACGGGACACGGAGGAGTGGATGTTTTTT
size: -
V: TRBV2
D: -
J: TRBJ1-4

CDR3: CASSVGLGLVGLALLEQYF
DNA: TGTGCCAGCAGTGTGGGATTAGGACTGGTCGGGCTGGCCCTCTTGGAGCAGTACTTC
size: -
V: TRBV6-1
D: -
J: TRBJ2-7